Listed here are 9 T cell receptor beta chains from one sample, sequenced in a study of blood T cells in healthy people across ages. The second PCR ran about 6 to 11 cycles with a sample-barcoded 5' primer and J-beta primers. TCRdb fed the 5' RACE reads into MiXCR, producing one record per CDR3 protein. The sample yields about 970,000 distinct CDR3 sequences, roughly 51% seen once. The sequenced sample was blood. The origin of the receptors is an older woman in good health.

This clonotype was counted only a few times. The gene calls are TRBV20-1 and TRBJ2-1, with D perhaps matching TRBD1 (5 bases). Germline values: CDR1 DFQATT, CDR2 SNEGSKA (reference sequence). Trimming took 1 base from V and 0 from J, leaving 10 bases between them. The CDR3 contains 15 residues. DNA of the CDR3: TGCAGTGCTAGAGGACAGTACTTCTCCTACAATGAGCAGTTCTTC. This encodes CSARGQYFSYNEQFF.

This clonotype has more than one count but fewer than ten. The genes are TRBV20-1 and TRBJ2-1, with TRBD1 identical over 12 bases. V dropped 4 bases and J dropped 9; count of bases not matched to a gene: 10. There are 15 residues in the CDR3. The germline gives CDR1 DFQATT, CDR2 SNEGSKA (reference sequence). The CDR3 sequence is CSAISRDRGQGEQFF. Here the CDR3 DNA reads TGCAGTGCTATCAGCCGGGACAGGGGGCAGGGTGAGCAGTTCTTC.

This clonotype was seen a handful of times. V gene TRBV20-1 combines with J gene TRBJ2-7; 7 bases fit TRBD2. V was pared by 3 bases and J by 3 bases, with 5 bases of the junction left unmatched. CDR3 size: 13 residues. The germline V gene has CDR1 DFQATT and CDR2 SNEGSKA (reference sequence). CDR3 DNA sequence: TGCAGTGCTAGGAGAGCGGGACTCTACGAGCAGTACTTC. Residues: CSARRAGLYEQYF.

This clonotype has more than one count but fewer than ten. This chain connects TRBV29-1 to TRBJ2-3, with D perhaps matching TRBD1 (5 bases). Germline CDR1 SQVTM, CDR2 ANQGSEA. The V gene lost 5 bases and the J gene lost 0 bases, with 9 bases spanning the gap. The CDR3 is 13 residues long. CDR3 loop: CSVKGLSTDTQYF. In DNA, the CDR3 is TGCAGCGTTAAGGGGCTAAGCACAGATACGCAGTATTTT.

The V gene is TRBV4-3, the J gene TRBJ2-1, with TRBD2 matching 7 bases. CDR1 LGHNA and CDR2 YSLEER come from the germline V gene. The CDR3 covers 16 residues. Germline trimming cut 0 bases from V and 4 bases from J; bases unmatched to any gene: 6. The DNA for the CDR3 is TGCGCCAGCAGCCAAGATCGGCCTAGCGGATACAATGAGCAGTTCTTC. Protein product: CASSQDRPSGYNEQFF.

The J gene is TRBJ2-3, the V gene TRBV7-6; 11 bases agree with TRBD2. With V trimmed by 3 bases and J by 2 bases, 4 bases remained unmatched. The CDR3 sequence is 16 residues long. The germline V gene encodes CDR1 SGHVS and CDR2 FNYEAQ. CDR3 DNA sequence: TGTGCCAGCAGCTTTAGCGGGAGGGCTTTCACAGATACGCAGTATTTT. It specifies CASSFSGRAFTDTQYF. The entire variable domain, with the rest obtained from reference TRBV7-6 and TRBJ2-3, is as follows: GAGVSQSPRYKVTKRGQDVALRCDPISGHVSLYWYRQALGQGPEFLTYFNYEAQQDKSGLPNDRFSAERPEGSISTLTIQRTEQRDSAMYRCASSFSGRAFTDTQYFGPGTRLTVL.

The chain uses TRBV7-7 and TRBJ2-5; no clear D gene. The V and J ends lost 1 base and 1 base respectively, with 7 bases between them. CDR1 is SSHAT and CDR2 is FNYEAQ in the germline V gene (reference sequence). The CDR3 runs 14 residues. The chain's CDR3 is CASSLVGFQETQYF. The CDR3 nucleotides are TGTGCCAGCAGCTTAGTGGGGTTCCAAGAGACCCAGTACTTC.

This chain uses TRBV4-2 with TRBJ2-4, with TRBD2 identical over 7 bases. This CDR3 spans 18 amino acids. Unmatched junction bases numbered 8, after V lost 0 bases and J lost 0 bases. Germline loops: CDR1 LGHNA, CDR2 YNFKEQ. In DNA form, the CDR3 reads TGTGCCAGCAGCCAAGATTGGGGAGGGATCGTAGCCAAAAACATTCAGTACTTC. It translates to CASSQDWGGIVAKNIQYF.

The chain combines TRBV4-1 with TRBJ2-7, with 7 bases fitting TRBD1. Germline V gene data show CDR1 as MGHRA and CDR2 as YSYEKL. This CDR3 has 15 residues. Trimming at V came to 3 bases and at J to 4 bases, leaving 9 bases not matched to a gene. CDR3 bases: TGCGCCAGCAGCCACCGGGACAGTGGAACTTACGAGCAGTACTTC. Its protein is CASSHRDSGTYEQYF.